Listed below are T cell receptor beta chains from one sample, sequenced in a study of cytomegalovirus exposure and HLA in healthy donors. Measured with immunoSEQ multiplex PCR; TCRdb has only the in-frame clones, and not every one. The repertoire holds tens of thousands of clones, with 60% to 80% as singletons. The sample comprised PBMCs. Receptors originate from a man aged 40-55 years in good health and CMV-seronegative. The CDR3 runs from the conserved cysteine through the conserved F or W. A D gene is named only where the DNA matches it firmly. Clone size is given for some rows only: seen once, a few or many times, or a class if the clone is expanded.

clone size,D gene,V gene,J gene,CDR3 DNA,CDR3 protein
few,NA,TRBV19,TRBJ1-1,TGTGCCAGTAGCCCTAACACTGAAGCTTTCTTT,CASSPNTEAFF
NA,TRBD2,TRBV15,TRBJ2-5,TGTGCCACGGGCGGGACTAGCGGGAGGAGGGAGACCCAGTACTTC,CATGGTSGRRETQYF
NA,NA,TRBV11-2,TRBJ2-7,TGTGCCAGCAGCGGCGACAGTTACGAGCAGTACTTC,CASSGDSYEQYF
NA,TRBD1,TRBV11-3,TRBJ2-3,TGTGCCAGCAGCGGTAGCGGACAGGGGGCTGTAGATACGCAGTATTTT,CASSGSGQGAVDTQYF
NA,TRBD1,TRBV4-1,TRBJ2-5,TGCGCCAGCAGCCAGACAGGGGGCCAAGAGACCCAGTACTTC,CASSQTGGQETQYF
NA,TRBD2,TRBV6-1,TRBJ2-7,TGTGCCAGCACCCCGGGGGGTACCTACGAGCAGTACTTC,CASTPGGTYEQYF
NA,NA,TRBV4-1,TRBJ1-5,TGCGCCAGCAGTCAGACGGAGAATAGCAATCAGCCCCAGCATTTT,CASSQTENSNQPQHF
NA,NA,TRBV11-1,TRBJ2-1,TGTGCCAGCAGCCTAGGTCCCGGGGTACTCTACAATGAGCAGTTCTTC,CASSLGPGVLYNEQFF
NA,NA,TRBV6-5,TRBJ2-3,TGTGCCAGCAGATCCGGGCGGGGAGGCACAGATACGCAGTATTTT,CASRSGRGGTDTQYF
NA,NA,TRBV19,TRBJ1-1,TGTGCCAGTAGAAGATGGGGCCCGGCGGACACTGAAGCTTTCTTT,CASRRWGPADTEAFF
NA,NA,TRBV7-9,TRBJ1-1,TGTGCCAGCAGCTTCGCGGGCGGGAGTGAAGCTTTCTTT,CASSFAGGSEAFF
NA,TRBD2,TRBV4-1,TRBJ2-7,TGCGCCAGCAGCGCACCGGGACTAGCGTCGTCCTACGAGCAGTACTTC,CASSAPGLASSYEQYF
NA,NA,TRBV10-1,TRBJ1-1,TGCGCCAGCAGTGAGAGAGGGAACGGGATGAACACTGAAGCTTTCTTT,CASSERGNGMNTEAFF
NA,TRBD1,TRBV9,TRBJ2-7,TGTGCCAGCAGCCCCGGACAGGGCCCCCTCTACGAGCAGTACTTC,CASSPGQGPLYEQYF
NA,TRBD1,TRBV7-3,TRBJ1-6,TGTGCCAGCAGCTTAATGGGACAGAATTCACCCCTCCACTTT,CASSLMGQNSPLHF
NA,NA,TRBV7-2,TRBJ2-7,TGTGCCAGCAGCTTAGATAGGAGAAGTACCTACGAGCAGTACTTC,CASSLDRRSTYEQYF
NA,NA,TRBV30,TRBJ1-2,TGTGCCTGGAGCCAACAGGGAAATGGCTACACCTTC,CAWSQQGNGYTF
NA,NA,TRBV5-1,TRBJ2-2,TGCGCCAGCAGCCCCGGGACTGCGACCGGGGAGCTGTTTTTT,CASSPGTATGELFF
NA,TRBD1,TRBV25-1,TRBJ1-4,TGTGCCAGCACCGACAGGGGTAATGAAAAACTGTTTTTT,CASTDRGNEKLFF
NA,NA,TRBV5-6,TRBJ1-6,TGTGCCAGCAGCTTGGCGGTTCGGGGGGAACGCGGTTCACCCCTCCACTTT,CASSLAVRGERGSPLHF
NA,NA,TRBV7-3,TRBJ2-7,TGTGCCAGCAGCTACGCACCCGGGACTCGGATCTACGAGCAGTACTTC,CASSYAPGTRIYEQYF
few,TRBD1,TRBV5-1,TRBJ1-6,TGCGCCAGCAGCCGTGACAGGGGTCCTAATTCACCCCTCCACTTT,CASSRDRGPNSPLHF
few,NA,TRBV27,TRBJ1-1,TGTGCCAGCAGTTTGACAGAACACCTTGAAGCTTTCTTT,CASSLTEHLEAFF
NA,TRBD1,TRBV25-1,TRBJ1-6,TGTGCCAGCAGTGTGGGGACAGGGAGTTATAATTCCCCCCTCCACTTT,CASSVGTGSYNSPLHF
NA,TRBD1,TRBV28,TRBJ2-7,TGTGCCAGCAGTTCGACAGGGTTATACGAGCAGTACTTC,CASSSTGLYEQYF
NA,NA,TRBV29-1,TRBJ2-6,TGCAGCGTTGATTTCGGGTTGGGGGCCAACGTCCTGACTTTC,CSVDFGLGANVLTF
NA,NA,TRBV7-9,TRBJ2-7,TGTGCCAGCAGCGCCCGACGGGACACCCCCAGGGGCGAGCAGTACTTC,CASSARRDTPRGEQYF
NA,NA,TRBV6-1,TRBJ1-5,TGTGCCAGCAGTGTAAACACAGGAGTCGGCAATCAGCCCCAGCATTTT,CASSVNTGVGNQPQHF
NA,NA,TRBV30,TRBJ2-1,TGTGCCTGGAGTGTTATGGGGGCCCGAGCCCACAATGAGCAGTTCTTC,CAWSVMGARAHNEQFF
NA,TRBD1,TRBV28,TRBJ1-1,TGTGCCAGCAGGGGACAGGTAGTAGGGGCTTTCTTT,CASRGQVVGAFF
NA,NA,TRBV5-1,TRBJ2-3,TGCGCCAGCAGCCTCCGTGGAGGGGGCCTTATTACAGATACGCAGTATTTT,CASSLRGGGLITDTQYF
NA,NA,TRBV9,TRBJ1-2,TGTGCCAGCAGCGTAGCTGAGGGGGACTATGGCTACACCTTC,CASSVAEGDYGYTF
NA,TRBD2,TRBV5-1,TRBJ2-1,TGCGCCAGCAGCTTGGGGACTAGCGGGAGAGACGATGAGCAGTTCTTC,CASSLGTSGRDDEQFF
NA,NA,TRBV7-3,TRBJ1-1,TGTGCCAGCAGCTTCAGTTTTCGTGGGGGGGGCACTGAAGCTTTCTTT,CASSFSFRGGGTEAFF
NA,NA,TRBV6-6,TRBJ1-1,TGTGCCAGCTTATGGCAGGGGACGACTGAAGCTTTCTTT,CASLWQGTTEAFF
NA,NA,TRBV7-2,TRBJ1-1,TGTGCCAGCAGCTTACAGGGAAGAACTGAAGCTTTCTTT,CASSLQGRTEAFF
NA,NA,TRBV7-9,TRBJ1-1,TGTGCCAGCAGCTTAGTGTCAGGGCGAGACACTGAAGCTTTCTTT,CASSLVSGRDTEAFF
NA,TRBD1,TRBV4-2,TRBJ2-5,TGTGCCAGCAGCCACCACTTAAGGGACAGAGCGCAAGAGACCCAGTACTTC,CASSHHLRDRAQETQYF
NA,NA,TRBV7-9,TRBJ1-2,TGTGCCAGCAGCCGGCGGGAGGGGCATGGCTACACCTTC,CASSRREGHGYTF
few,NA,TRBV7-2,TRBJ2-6,TGTGCCAGCATACTACCGGGACTCCTTGGGGGGGCCAACGTCCTGACTTTC,CASILPGLLGGANVLTF
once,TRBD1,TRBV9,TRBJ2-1,TGTGCCAGCAGCGCCGAACTCATCCTTAGACAGGGCGCCTACAATGAGCAGTTCTTC,CASSAELILRQGAYNEQFF
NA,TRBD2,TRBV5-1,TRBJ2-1,TGCGCCAGCAGCTTGATTGGCGGGAGCTCCTACAATGAGCAGTTCTTC,CASSLIGGSSYNEQFF
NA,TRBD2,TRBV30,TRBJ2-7,TGTGCCTGGAGTGGCGCAGCGGGGTTCCACGAGCAGTACTTC,CAWSGAAGFHEQYF
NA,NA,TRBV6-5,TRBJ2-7,TGTGCCAGCAGTTACTCGAGAGGGATAGGGTACGAGCAGTACTTC,CASSYSRGIGYEQYF
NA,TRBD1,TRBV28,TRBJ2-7,TGTGCCAGCAGCACAGGGGCAGGCTACGAGCAGTACTTC,CASSTGAGYEQYF
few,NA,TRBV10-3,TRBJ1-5,TGTGCCATCAGCCTGGGACATGCAAGTGATAGCAATCAGCCCCAGCATTTT,CAISLGHASDSNQPQHF
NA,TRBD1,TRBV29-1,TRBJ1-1,TGCAGCGTTGGGACAGGGTCCAAGAACACTGAAGCTTTCTTT,CSVGTGSKNTEAFF
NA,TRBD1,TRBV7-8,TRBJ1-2,TGTGCCAGCAGCCCCGGCAGGGACAGGGTTCCCGGCTACACCTTC,CASSPGRDRVPGYTF
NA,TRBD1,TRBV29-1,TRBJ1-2,TGCAGCGTTGACTATCCGGGACAGGGGGCCGCTGGCTACACCTTC,CSVDYPGQGAAGYTF
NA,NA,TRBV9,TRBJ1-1,TGTGCCAGCAGCGTAGTCCTAACAGGGAACACTGAAGCTTTCTTT,CASSVVLTGNTEAFF